The text below deals with one T cell receptor (beta chain). This entry comes from a study of blood T cell repertoires in COVID-19. Study at large: T cells, B-cell-depleted T cells, or PBMCs supplied cDNA or gDNA.

Participants were aged roughly 18 to 100 years from more than 20 US areas. V lost 9 bases to trimming and J lost 8 bases, with 13 bases between them. This CDR3 is 12 amino acids long. Germline V CDR1 and CDR2: LNHDA, SQIVND (reference sequence). The authors' processing: The assay estimated nucleated cells by amplifying reference gene primers. Clones were read by immunoSEQ multiplex PCR, and TCRdb kept only the in-frame ones, dropping some. The V and J calls and clone size come from that table; D and trimming were worked out from the DNA. The table lists 290,000 or so clones, around 90% of them singletons.

The sequencing input was PBMCs or T cells enriched from blood (not recorded which). V gene TRBV19 combines with J gene TRBJ1-4; tentative D call: TRBD1 (6 bases). This TCR came from a woman aged 18-29 years with acute COVID-19. For the CDR3, the DNA is TGTGCCAGCACAGGGTGGGACGAAAAACTGTTTTTT. It is translated as CASTGWDEKLFF.